Here is one T cell receptor (beta chain) with its context. Its specificity is not known. The V end was cut by 4 bases, the J end by 6 bases, with 15 bases between. The CDR3 runs 15 residues. Germline values: CDR1 LNHDA, CDR2 SQIVND (reference sequence). Clones were sequenced by immunoSEQ multiplex PCR, and TCRdb holds only the in-frame ones, with some missing. The profile covers about 2.1 million clones, with about 94% appearing a single time and more than 1.5% taken by the ten largest. This entry belongs to a study of shared clonotypes between healthy human individuals. Across the study: Donors had three CD4 naive, three CD4 memory, two CD8 naive and one CD8 memory plate apiece.

Cells designated naive CD8 were CD45RO-negative and were positively selected for CCR7, with terminally differentiated effector memory CD45RA+ cells excluded. General study points: At large depth, rarefaction still showed sorted-subset sequencing to be incomplete.

The sample taken for sequencing was naive CD8+ T cells from PBMCs. This sequence originates from a man younger than 35 in good health. Some clones in this sample may be carry-over from other donors' samples. The chain uses TRBV19 and TRBJ2-2, with D possibly matching TRBD1 (5 bases). The CDR3 protein is CASSTRDIGPGELFF. Written as DNA, the CDR3 is TGTGCCAGTAGTACCAGGGATATAGGTCCCGGGGAGCTGTTTTTT. The entire variable domain, with the rest obtained from reference TRBV19 and TRBJ2-2, is as follows: DGGITQSPKYLFRKEGQNVTLSCEQNLNHDAMYWYRQDPGQGLRLIYYSQIVNDFQKGDIAEGYSVSREKKESFPLTVTSAQKNPTAFYLCASSTRDIGPGELFFGEGSRLTVL.